What follows are 14 T cell receptor beta chains derived from one specimen sequenced in a study of shared clonotypes between healthy human individuals. Sequenced by immunoSEQ multiplex PCR; TCRdb stores in-frame clones only, minus some. The data show about 450,000 clones, around three quarters seen once. The source material was PBMCs. Receptors originate from a woman aged 40 to 50 in good health. Some clones in this sample may be carry-over from other donors' samples.

The rearrangement uses TRBV11-2 and TRBJ2-4, with 8 bases identical to TRBD1. Germline V lookup: CDR1 SGHAT, CDR2 FQNNGV. The J segment lost 0 bases and the V segment lost 6 bases, leaving 10 bases of the junction unmatched. The CDR3 consists of 17 residues. The CDR3 DNA is TGTGCCAGCAGGGGGGGCACAGGGGGTCTAGCCAAAAACATTCAGTACTTC. It yields the protein CASRGGTGGLAKNIQYF.

The J gene is TRBJ2-7, the V gene TRBV19; TRBD1 agrees at 7 bases. V lost 4 bases to trimming and J lost 1 base; unmatched junction nucleotides: 4. The CDR3 is 14 residues long. The V gene's germline CDR1 is LNHDA and CDR2 SQIVND (reference sequence). The CDR3 DNA follows: TGTGCCAGTAGTACCGACAGGGTATCCTACGAGCAGTACTTC. This codes for CASSTDRVSYEQYF.

The chain joins TRBV28 to TRBJ2-1, with 9 bases lining up with TRBD1. Unmatched junction bases numbered 6, after V lost 3 bases and J lost 6 bases. This CDR3 region has 15 residues. The germline gives CDR1 MDHEN, CDR2 SYDVKM. In nucleotides, the CDR3 is TGTGCCAGCAGTTTTTCAGAGACAGGGGGCAATGAGCAGTTCTTC. Translated: CASSFSETGGNEQFF.

The chain uses TRBV10-3 and TRBJ2-2, with 7 bases lining up with TRBD1. The trim removed 10 bases at V and 6 bases at J, leaving 11 bases unmatched. Germline V gene sequence: CDR1 ENHRY, CDR2 SYGVKD. CDR3 length: 14 amino acids. The CDR3 DNA sequence: TGTGCCACCCGACAGGGTCGGGATCCCGGGGAGCTGTTTTTT. As protein: CATRQGRDPGELFF.

The V call is TRBV7-2, the J call TRBJ1-5; D not resolved. The V gene lost 1 base and the J gene lost 5 bases, with 12 bases spanning the gap. The germline V gene encodes CDR1 SGHTA and CDR2 FQGNSA. The CDR3 consists of 15 residues. The CDR3, as DNA: TGTGCCAGCAGCTTAGAGGGCGGGTATCATCAGCCCCAGCATTTT. Protein sequence: CASSLEGGYHQPQHF.

This clone has only a few counts. This chain joins TRBV10-3 and TRBJ1-2, with D tentatively TRBD1 (6 bases). V shed 2 bases and J shed 7 bases, with 14 bases lying between them. Germline assignment: CDR1 ENHRY and CDR2 SYGVKD. The CDR3 consists of 14 residues. CDR3 DNA sequence: TGTGCCATCAGTGAGCCACAGGGCGCGGCTGGCTACACCTTC. It specifies CAISEPQGAAGYTF.

The chain uses TRBV20-1 and TRBJ1-1; D is undetermined. Germline CDR1 reads DFQATT; CDR2 reads SNEGSKA (reference sequence). This CDR3 comprises 11 residues. With 6 bases removed from V and 4 bases from J, the gap between germline ends came to 9 bases. The CDR3 is CSAGDGTEAFF. The DNA for the CDR3 is TGCAGTGCGGGAGACGGCACTGAAGCTTTCTTT.

The rearrangement links TRBV28 to TRBJ2-5; a weak D match, TRBD1 (5 bases). V was clipped by 7 bases and J by 3 bases, with 12 bases between them. This CDR3 is built from 13 residues. CDR1 is MDHEN, CDR2 SYDVKM, per germline. The CDR3 region has the DNA TGTGCCAGCACCGAACAGGCGAAAGAGACCCAGTACTTC. Amino acids: CASTEQAKETQYF.

The chain links TRBV7-3 to TRBJ2-2, with 13 bases fitting TRBD2. The CDR3 has 17 amino acids. V lost 5 bases, J lost 7 bases, and 10 bases stayed unmatched. The germline gives CDR1 SGHTA, CDR2 FQGTGA. The CDR3 sequence: CASSMEGLAGADGELFF. CDR3 nucleotides: TGTGCCAGCAGCATGGAAGGACTAGCGGGAGCAGACGGGGAGCTGTTTTTT.

The CDR3 nucleotides read TGCGCCAGCAGCCAAGGGGCGAACCCCCACTACGAGCAGTACTTC. It translates to CASSQGANPHYEQYF. V gene TRBV4-3 combines with J gene TRBJ2-7; D call uncertain. The CDR3 extends over 15 amino acids. V shed 1 base and J shed 3 bases, with 13 bases lying between them. Germline CDR1 reads LGHNA; CDR2 reads YSLEER.

This clone has only a few counts. V is TRBV6-6 and J is TRBJ2-4; D is uncertain. Germline-derived CDR1 and CDR2 are MNHNY and SVGAGI (reference sequence). V lost 4 bases to trimming and J lost 5 bases, with 9 bases between them. The CDR3 has 13 residues. DNA for the CDR3: TGTGCCAGCAGTTTGCCGGCCGAAAACATTCAGTACTTC. This codes for CASSLPAENIQYF.

V and J are TRBV28 and TRBJ2-3; no firm D call. Trimming took 5 bases from V and 0 from J, leaving 24 bases between them. This CDR3 is built from 19 residues. Germline V CDR1 and CDR2: MDHEN, SYDVKM. CDR3 region: CASSRYLASPLGSTDTQYF. CDR3 in DNA: TGTGCCAGCAGTCGTTACTTAGCTTCTCCGCTAGGAAGCACAGATACGCAGTATTTT.

V is TRBV6-5 and J is TRBJ1-3; the D is unclear. Germline V lookup: CDR1 MNHEY, CDR2 SVGAGI. Trimming stripped 0 bases from V and 0 bases from J, with 9 bases between. The CDR3 is made up of 16 amino acids. CDR3 protein: CASSYSMGSSGNTIYF. Written as DNA, the CDR3 is TGTGCCAGCAGTTACTCTATGGGTAGCTCTGGAAACACCATATATTTT.

For this clone: The junction departs from the called germline gene at one end, perhaps through a read error. This sample includes further DNA sequences coding for the same CDR3. This chain uses TRBV7-7 with TRBJ2-2; D remains unclear. Germline V CDR1 and CDR2: SSHAT, FNYEAQ (reference sequence). This CDR3 spans 16 amino acids. The CDR3 spells CASSSSGRPEAGELFF. The CDR3 DNA reads as TGTGCTAGCAGCTCATCGGGTCGGCCCGAGGCCGGGGAGCTGTTTTTT.